Below, 10 T cell receptor beta chains from the same sample are listed, as sequenced in a study of T cell responses to AZD1222 COVID-19 vaccine. Using immunoSEQ multiplex PCR, the repertoire was profiled, and TCRdb retains in-frame clones only, with some absent. The top ten clones hold roughly 5.4% of a sample with about 120,000 clones, about 89% of them seen once. Here the sequenced sample was peripheral blood, taken on day 0 of AZD1222 vaccination. The receptors stem from an adult in good health.

The genes are TRBV11-3 and TRBJ2-1; TRBD2 aligns across 10 bases. The V gene end was trimmed by 5 bases and the J gene end by 2 bases; junction bases not matched to a gene: 3. Germline V gives CDR1 SGHNT, CDR2 YENEEA. The CDR3 is 15 residues long. CDR3: CASSGGLAPYNEQFF. The DNA for the CDR3 is TGTGCCAGCAGCGGGGGACTAGCGCCCTACAATGAGCAGTTCTTC.

The chain recombines TRBV6-5 with TRBJ1-5; 9 bases line up with TRBD1. Germline-derived CDR1 and CDR2 are MNHEY and SVGAGI. The CDR3 consists of 15 residues. V was pared by 5 bases and J by 6 bases, with 8 bases of the junction left unmatched. CDR3 nucleotide sequence: TGTGCCAGCAGTCCCGGGACAGGGATTGGTCAGCCCCAGCATTTT. Translation gives CASSPGTGIGQPQHF.

The table lists this clone with a count of one. The rearrangement links TRBV15 to TRBJ1-4, with a possible D match to TRBD1 (5 bases). The CDR3 totals 15 residues. Germline V gives CDR1 LNHNV, CDR2 YYDKDF (reference sequence). Trimming removed 4 bases from V and 5 bases from J, with 14 bases in between. CDR3 in amino acids: CATSKAGTVNEKLFF. The CDR3 DNA sequence: TGTGCCACCAGCAAAGCCGGGACGGTAAATGAAAAACTGTTTTTT. Full variable domain (rest looked up from reference TRBV15 and TRBJ1-4): DAMVIQNPRYQVTQFGKPVTLSCSQTLNHNVMYWYQQKSSQAPKLLFHYYDKDFNNEADTPDNFQSRRPNTSFCFLDIRSPGLGDTAMYLCATSKAGTVNEKLFFGSGTQLSVL.

The chain uses TRBV18 and TRBJ2-7; possible D gene TRBD1, 6 bases. Trimming stripped 3 bases from V and 4 bases from J, with 13 bases between. The CDR3 runs 14 residues. Per germline, CDR1 KGHSH and CDR2 LQKENI. The CDR3 DNA reads as TGTGCCAGCTCACCGGGACAACAGGTATACGAGCAGTACTTC. Translation: CASSPGQQVYEQYF.

The V and J genes are TRBV5-6 and TRBJ1-1; D not resolved. In germline, CDR1 is SGHDT, CDR2 YYEEEE. This CDR3 has 13 amino acids. Trimming pared 5 bases from V and 1 base from J, leaving 9 bases between. This CDR3 reads CASSPTGNTEAFF. The CDR3 bases are TGTGCCAGCAGTCCGACGGGGAACACTGAAGCTTTCTTT.

The chain links TRBV18 to TRBJ2-5, with a possible D match to TRBD1 (5 bases). Deletions cut 4 bases from V and 5 bases from J, with 17 bases between. Per germline, CDR1 KGHSH and CDR2 LQKENI. The CDR3 contains 15 residues. The CDR3 sequence is CASSRTQGVGETQYF. Here the CDR3 DNA reads TGTGCCAGCTCACGGACGCAGGGCGTAGGGGAGACCCAGTACTTC. Together with reference TRBV18 and TRBJ2-5, the CDR3 gives the full variable domain: NAGVMQNPRHLVRRRGQEARLRCSPMKGHSHVYWYRQLPEEGLKFMVYLQKENIIDESGMPKERFSAEFPKEGPSILRIQQVVRGDSAAYFCASSRTQGVGETQYFGPGTRLLVL.

The gene calls are TRBV30 and TRBJ1-4; 7 bases map to TRBD1. The CDR3 extends over 14 amino acids. Unmatched junction bases numbered 0, after V lost 1 base and J lost 1 base. In germline, CDR1 is GTSNPN, CDR2 SVGIG (reference sequence). CDR3 region: CAWSGQGTNEKLFF. CDR3 bases: TGTGCCTGGAGTGGACAGGGAACTAATGAAAAACTGTTTTTT.

This sequence joins TRBV20-1 and TRBJ2-5; D unclear. Per germline, CDR1 DFQATT and CDR2 SNEGSKA (reference sequence). The CDR3 is made up of 11 amino acids. With 1 base removed from V and 5 bases from J, the gap between germline ends came to 5 bases. CDR3 DNA sequence: TGCAGTGCTAGAGGGTCGGAGACCCAGTACTTC. Its translation: CSARGSETQYF.

This clone has a handful of counts. Other nucleotide sequences from this sample produce the same CDR3. The genes are TRBV6-5 and TRBJ2-7, with D tentatively TRBD2 (6 bases). The V end was cut by 3 bases, the J end by 6 bases, with 12 bases between. The CDR3 runs to 13 residues. Germline V gives CDR1 MNHEY, CDR2 SVGAGI. DNA of the CDR3: TGTGCCAGCAGTTATAATAGGGGAGGCGAGCAGTACTTC. Amino acid sequence: CASSYNRGGEQYF.

The V and J genes are TRBV6-5 and TRBJ1-2; 7 bases fit TRBD1. Germline-derived CDR1 and CDR2 are MNHEY and SVGAGI. This CDR3 is 13 amino acids long. The ends lost 4 bases at V and 5 bases at J; junction bases unmatched: 4. In DNA form, the CDR3 reads TGTGCCAGCAGTTTAGGGGGCGGGTATGGCTACACCTTC. As protein: CASSLGGGYGYTF.